The clone carrying this T cell receptor beta chain was counted ten times or more. Antigen: not known. Trimming took 4 bases from V and 10 from J, leaving 16 bases between them. The CDR3 covers 13 residues. CDR1 and CDR2 (germline): MNHEY, SMNVEV (reference sequence). As for time point: sample taken at primary tumor resection. No cell sorting; template was whole RNA from tumor, lung tissue or PBMC. This sample stems from a study of spatial heterogeneity in lung cancer. General observations from the study: Tumors with more nonsynonymous mutations had more expanded intratumoral alpha and beta TCRs.

A distinct unique molecular identifier was carried by each TCR cDNA molecule. In TCRdb, the 5' RACE reads were re-called with MiXCR into one record per CDR3 protein. The sample lists about 100,000 distinct CDR3 sequences; approximately 4% were seen once. This TCR was sampled from a male donor with early-stage non-small cell lung cancer. V is TRBV27 and J is TRBJ1-1; a possible D gene is TRBD1 (5 bases). Sequencing was performed on lung tumor tissue, taken at surgery. Written as DNA, the CDR3 is TGTGCCAGCAGTTCGGGGGATGCCCGCTCAGCTTTCTTT. Its translation: CASSSGDARSAFF.